Below are 12 T cell receptor beta chains sequenced from a single sample in a study of identifying expanded T cells in peripheral blood. The table came from immunoSEQ multiplex PCR; TCRdb's copy has only in-frame clones and leaves some out. The sample holds some 77,000 clones, around nine tenths seen once. Specimen: blood. Receptor source: a person aged 18 to 70 in good health.

The genes are TRBV5-1 and TRBJ2-7; D gene uncertain. With 0 bases removed from V and 3 bases from J, the gap between germline ends came to 10 bases. The CDR3 totals 14 residues. In germline, CDR1 is SGHRS, CDR2 YFSETQ. The CDR3 DNA is TGCGCCAGCAGCTTGGACGTCCTCTACTACGAGCAGTACTTC. It is translated as CASSLDVLYYEQYF.

This clone appeared once. The V gene is TRBV30, the J gene TRBJ1-5; maybe TRBD1 (5 bases). V lost 2 bases, J lost 9 bases, and 17 bases lay in between. Germline assignment: CDR1 GTSNPN and CDR2 SVGIG (reference sequence). This CDR3 comprises 14 residues. The CDR3 sequence is CAWSPQVQSGPQHF. CDR3 nucleotides: TGTGCCTGGAGTCCACAGGTTCAATCAGGGCCCCAGCATTTT.

The CDR3 protein is CASSPGAPGKQYF. CDR3 DNA sequence: TGTGCCAGCAGCCCCGGGGCCCCGGGCAAGCAGTACTTC. This chain connects TRBV7-2 to TRBJ2-7, with D perhaps being TRBD1 or TRBD2 (5 bases each). This CDR3 is built from 13 residues. Between the trimmed V and J ends, which lost 5 bases and 8 bases, there was a span of 16 bases. Germline V gene sequence: CDR1 SGHTA, CDR2 FQGNSA.

The CDR3 nucleotides read TGTGCCATCACCTTCCGGGGGCAAGCTTTCTTT. Amino acids: CAITFRGQAFF. This chain connects TRBV10-3 to TRBJ1-1, with D perhaps TRBD1 (6 bases). V lost 7 bases and J lost 9, with 12 bases in between. The V gene's germline CDR1 is ENHRY and CDR2 SYGVKD. The length of the CDR3 is 11 residues.

CDR3 in amino acids: CASSVSGQGETQYF. The CDR3 DNA is TGTGCCAGCAGCGTCTCGGGACAGGGGGAGACCCAGTACTTC. The gene calls are TRBV9 and TRBJ2-5, with 10 bases fitting TRBD1. The CDR3 runs to 14 residues. V dropped 2 bases and J dropped 5; count of bases not matched to a gene: 3. Germline V gives CDR1 SGDLS, CDR2 YYNGEE.

The rearrangement links TRBV27 to TRBJ1-2; a weak D match, TRBD1 (6 bases). V lost 2 bases, J lost 6 bases, and 13 bases lay in between. Germline CDR1 MNHEY, CDR2 SMNVEV (reference sequence). This CDR3 contains 14 residues. In DNA, the CDR3 is TGTGCCAGCAGTTTAACGGGGGGCCTCAATGGCTACACCTTC. It specifies CASSLTGGLNGYTF.

The V call is TRBV9, the J call TRBJ1-1, with D unclear. Between the trimmed V and J ends, which lost 0 bases and 0 bases, there was a span of 9 bases. The CDR3 sequence is 15 residues long. Germline CDR1 is SGDLS and CDR2 is YYNGEE. CDR3: CASSVGIIMNTEAFF. The CDR3 DNA follows: TGTGCCAGCAGCGTAGGGATAATTATGAACACTGAAGCTTTCTTT. The full variable domain, rest sourced from reference TRBV9 and TRBJ1-1, is DSGVTQTPKHLITATGQRVTLRCSPRSGDLSVYWYQQSLDQGLQFLIQYYNGEERAKGNILERFSAQQFPDLHSELNLSSLELGDSALYFCASSVGIIMNTEAFFGQGTRLTVV.

The V and J genes are TRBV4-3 and TRBJ2-7; maybe TRBD2 (6 bases). CDR1 is LGHNA, CDR2 YSLEER, per germline. V shed 4 bases and J shed 2 bases, with 15 bases lying between them. The CDR3 consists of 15 residues. This chain's CDR3 is CASSPAWRGAYEQYF. CDR3 nucleotide sequence: TGCGCCAGCAGCCCCGCGTGGCGGGGCGCCTACGAGCAGTACTTC.

The gene calls are TRBV19 and TRBJ1-5; perhaps TRBD1 as D (6 bases). The V gene's germline CDR1 is LNHDA and CDR2 SQIVND (reference sequence). V lost 6 bases and J lost 4, with 16 bases in between. The CDR3 is 15 residues long. The CDR3 bases are TGTGCCAGTAGAGGCACAGGGAGTAGAAATCAGCCCCAGCATTTT. Translating it yields CASRGTGSRNQPQHF.

The V gene is TRBV27, the J gene TRBJ1-4; 9 positions agree with TRBD1. This CDR3 spans 18 amino acids. Germline CDR1 MNHEY, CDR2 SMNVEV (reference sequence). With V trimmed by 5 bases and J by 7 bases, 17 bases remained unmatched. The CDR3 spells CASSPGTGREGSREKLFF. The CDR3 region has the DNA TGTGCCAGCAGTCCCGGGACAGGGAGGGAAGGTAGTCGTGAAAAACTGTTTTTT.

This chain connects TRBV19 to TRBJ1-3, with 9 positions matching TRBD1. V lost 1 base, J lost 4 bases, and 8 bases stayed unmatched. Per germline, CDR1 LNHDA and CDR2 SQIVND (reference sequence). The CDR3 runs to 17 residues. DNA of the CDR3: TGTGCCAGTAGTATAGCGCCGGGACAGGGCGGCGGAAACACCATATATTTT. Encoded protein: CASSIAPGQGGGNTIYF. Full variable domain (rest looked up from reference TRBV19 and TRBJ1-3): DGGITQSPKYLFRKEGQNVTLSCEQNLNHDAMYWYRQDPGQGLRLIYYSQIVNDFQKGDIAEGYSVSREKKESFPLTVTSAQKNPTAFYLCASSIAPGQGGGNTIYFGEGSWLTVV.

The gene calls are TRBV11-3 and TRBJ1-1; D call uncertain. V dropped 3 bases and J dropped 3 bases, with 8 bases sitting between them. The CDR3 totals 13 residues. Germline-derived CDR1 and CDR2 are SGHNT and YENEEA. In DNA form, the CDR3 reads TGTGCCAGCAGCTTGAATCGTCACACTGAAGCTTTCTTT. Translation gives CASSLNRHTEAFF.